What follows are 17 T cell receptor beta chains derived from one specimen sequenced in a study of blood T cell repertoires in COVID-19 (dated by TCRdb to about 2020). Receptors were amplified or captured by the immunoSEQ multiplex PCR assay. The table was pulled from immuneACCESS by TCRdb, which kept in-frame rearrangements only. Such tables lose some clones; where checked, under half of the loss comes from unresolved V genes, and the rest has no known cause. The sample includes around 100,000 clones, with about 80% observed a single time. The ten largest clonotypes hold 9% to 14% of the sample. The specimen sequenced was peripheral blood. The source of these receptors is a woman aged 65 to 85 with acute or convalescent COVID-19.

The chain carries TRBV7-2 and TRBJ2-7, with TRBD2 matching 7 bases. Germline V gives CDR1 SGHTA, CDR2 FQGNSA. The CDR3 loop spans 13 amino acids. V shed 4 bases and J 9 bases; nucleotides not matched to a gene: 9. CDR3 nucleotide sequence: TGTGCCAGCAGCTCCTCCTGGGGGGGAAGGCAGTACGTC. This gives the protein CASSSSWGGRQYV.

The chain couples TRBV6-6 to TRBJ2-7; TRBD1 agrees at 9 bases. With V trimmed by 5 bases and J by 1 base, 12 bases remained unmatched. Germline V lookup: CDR1 MNHNY, CDR2 SVGAGI (reference sequence). This CDR3 is 17 amino acids long. The CDR3 is CASSQDRGTVASYEQYF. The DNA for the CDR3 is TGTGCCAGCAGTCAGGACAGGGGCACCGTCGCTTCCTACGAGCAGTACTTC.

This clone was seen a single time. CDR3 amino acids: CASSVDRAGNSPLHF. CDR3 DNA: TGTGCCAGTAGTGTTGACAGGGCCGGGAATTCACCCCTCCACTTT. The rearrangement uses TRBV19 and TRBJ1-6, with 7 bases lining up with TRBD1. The V gene's germline CDR1 is LNHDA and CDR2 SQIVND (reference sequence). Unmatched junction bases numbered 8, after V lost 5 bases and J lost 7 bases. This CDR3 has 15 amino acids. Complete variable domain (other parts from reference TRBV19 and TRBJ1-6): DGGITQSPKYLFRKEGQNVTLSCEQNLNHDAMYWYRQDPGQGLRLIYYSQIVNDFQKGDIAEGYSVSREKKESFPLTVTSAQKNPTAFYLCASSVDRAGNSPLHFGNGTRLTVT.

The V gene is TRBV6-2 or TRBV6-3, the J gene TRBJ2-5; 12 positions match TRBD2. J gave up 4 bases and V 5 bases, and 8 bases lay outside the gene matches. The germline V gene has CDR1 MNHEY and CDR2 SVGEGT. This CDR3 region has 16 residues. The CDR3 bases are TGTGCCAGCAGTCGGGGGACTAGCGGGTCCTTAGAGACCCAGTACTTC. It translates to CASSRGTSGSLETQYF.

This clone has just a few counts. This chain connects TRBV6-5 to TRBJ1-1, with 9 bases matching TRBD1. Germline assignment: CDR1 MNHEY and CDR2 SVGAGI. The CDR3 is 14 residues long. The J segment lost 4 bases and the V segment lost 6 bases, leaving 6 bases of the junction unmatched. The CDR3 loop is CASRWTGAGTEAFF. CDR3 nucleotides: TGTGCCAGCAGATGGACAGGGGCTGGCACTGAAGCTTTCTTT.

V is TRBV10-1 and J is TRBJ2-1, with a tentative D call TRBD1 (6 bases). This CDR3 spans 14 amino acids. Germline V gene lookup returns CDR1 WNHNN and CDR2 SYGVQD (reference sequence). V was pared by 6 bases and J by 4 bases, with 13 bases between. In DNA form, the CDR3 reads TGCGCCAGCAGCCGGGACATGGGATACAATGAGCAGTTCTTC. Amino acid sequence: CASSRDMGYNEQFF.

V is TRBV6-5 and J is TRBJ1-6, with TRBD1 matching 9 bases. Unmatched junction bases numbered 6, after V lost 8 bases and J lost 10 bases. This CDR3 spans 13 amino acids. The V gene's germline CDR1 is MNHEY and CDR2 SVGAGI. The CDR3: CASARDRESPLHF. CDR3 DNA sequence: TGTGCCAGCGCGCGGGACAGGGAGTCACCCCTCCACTTT.

J is TRBJ1-2 and V is TRBV7-9; possible D gene TRBD1, 5 bases. Germline CDR1 SEHNR, CDR2 FQNEAQ (reference sequence). The CDR3 has 14 amino acids. The V gene lost 5 bases and the J gene lost 7 bases, with 17 bases spanning the gap. CDR3: CASSPPSRASGYTF. The CDR3, as DNA: TGTGCCAGCAGCCCGCCATCCAGGGCGAGTGGCTACACCTTC.

This chain connects TRBV28 to TRBJ1-3; D uncertain. CDR1 MDHEN and CDR2 SYDVKM come from the germline V gene. The CDR3 covers 12 residues. The ends were cut back, 2 bases at V and 13 bases at J, with 12 bases in the middle. This CDR3 is CASSLRQVAIYF. The DNA of the CDR3 is TGTGCCAGCAGTTTACGCCAGGTCGCGATATATTTT.

The V gene is TRBV9, the J gene TRBJ1-1; weak D call: TRBD1 (6 bases). Germline CDR1 SGDLS, CDR2 YYNGEE. Trimming stripped 5 bases from V and 1 base from J, with 15 bases between. This CDR3 region has 15 residues. CDR3 in amino acids: CASRGAPGENTEAFF. CDR3 DNA sequence: TGTGCCAGCAGGGGGGCCCCAGGGGAGAACACTGAAGCTTTCTTT. The full variable domain, completed using reference TRBV9 and TRBJ1-1, is DSGVTQTPKHLITATGQRVTLRCSPRSGDLSVYWYQQSLDQGLQFLIQYYNGEERAKGNILERFSAQQFPDLHSELNLSSLELGDSALYFCASRGAPGENTEAFFGQGTRLTVV.

This chain joins TRBV5-1 and TRBJ2-3; weak D call: TRBD2 (5 bases). Germline CDR1 and CDR2: SGHRS and YFSETQ. The CDR3 contains 17 residues. Trimming shortened V by 4 bases and J by 1 base, and 19 bases separated the two germline ends. The CDR3 loop is CASSPALTSDGTDTQYF. CDR3 bases: TGCGCCAGCAGCCCGGCCCTAACTAGTGACGGCACAGATACGCAGTATTTT.

CDR3 sequence: CASSVRAINTEAFF. CDR3 nucleotide sequence: TGTGCCAGCAGCGTCAGGGCGATAAACACTGAAGCTTTCTTT. The rearrangement uses TRBV9 and TRBJ1-1; D is perhaps TRBD1 (5 bases). The CDR3 runs to 14 residues. The germline gives CDR1 SGDLS, CDR2 YYNGEE. Trimming removed 2 bases at V and 2 bases at J, with 10 bases between. The complete variable domain, with remaining parts taken from reference TRBV9 and TRBJ1-1, reads DSGVTQTPKHLITATGQRVTLRCSPRSGDLSVYWYQQSLDQGLQFLIQYYNGEERAKGNILERFSAQQFPDLHSELNLSSLELGDSALYFCASSVRAINTEAFFGQGTRLTVV.

This clone was picked up one time. The rearrangement joins TRBV10-3 to TRBJ1-2; D gene ambiguous. The CDR3 contains 13 residues. Trimming shortened V by 7 bases and J by 4 bases, and 13 bases separated the two germline ends. CDR1 and CDR2 from the germline V gene are ENHRY and SYGVKD. The DNA of the CDR3 is TGTGCCATCACTCCCGGGGTACTCTATGGCTACACCTTC. Translating gives CAITPGVLYGYTF.

The V call is TRBV3-1 (or the pseudogene TRBV3-2), the J call TRBJ1-5; D is unresolved. Trimming left V 4 bases short and J 0 bases short, with 7 bases between. The CDR3 is 14 residues long. CDR1 is LGHDT, CDR2 YNNKEL, per germline (reference sequence). The CDR3 coding sequence is TGTGCCAGCAGCCGAGCTCATAGCAATCAGCCCCAGCATTTT. Translation: CASSRAHSNQPQHF.

The chain carries TRBV19 and TRBJ1-1; 8 nucleotides match TRBD1. V dropped 3 bases and J dropped 6; count of bases not matched to a gene: 6. The CDR3 spans 14 residues. Germline V CDR1 and CDR2: LNHDA, SQIVND (reference sequence). CDR3 loop: CASSISGQGPEAFF. Written as DNA, the CDR3 is TGTGCCAGTAGTATCTCAGGACAGGGCCCTGAAGCTTTCTTT.

This chain uses TRBV6-5 with TRBJ2-1; 7 positions agree with TRBD2. V gave up 8 bases and J gave up 5 bases; unmatched junction bases: 9. The CDR3 is 14 residues long. CDR1 is MNHEY and CDR2 is SVGAGI in the germline V gene. This CDR3 reads CASSGGSYHNEQFF. The DNA for the CDR3 is TGTGCCAGCTCCGGGGGGTCATACCACAATGAGCAGTTCTTC.

The V and J genes are TRBV6-4 and TRBJ1-6; 8 nucleotides match TRBD1. With 3 bases clipped from V and 12 bases from J, the junction kept 7 bases outside the gene matches. Germline values: CDR1 MRHNA, CDR2 SNTAGT. The CDR3 is 14 amino acids. The DNA for the CDR3 is TGTGCCAGCAGTGAATTGACAGGGGAGGGACCCCTCCACTTT. Protein sequence: CASSELTGEGPLHF.